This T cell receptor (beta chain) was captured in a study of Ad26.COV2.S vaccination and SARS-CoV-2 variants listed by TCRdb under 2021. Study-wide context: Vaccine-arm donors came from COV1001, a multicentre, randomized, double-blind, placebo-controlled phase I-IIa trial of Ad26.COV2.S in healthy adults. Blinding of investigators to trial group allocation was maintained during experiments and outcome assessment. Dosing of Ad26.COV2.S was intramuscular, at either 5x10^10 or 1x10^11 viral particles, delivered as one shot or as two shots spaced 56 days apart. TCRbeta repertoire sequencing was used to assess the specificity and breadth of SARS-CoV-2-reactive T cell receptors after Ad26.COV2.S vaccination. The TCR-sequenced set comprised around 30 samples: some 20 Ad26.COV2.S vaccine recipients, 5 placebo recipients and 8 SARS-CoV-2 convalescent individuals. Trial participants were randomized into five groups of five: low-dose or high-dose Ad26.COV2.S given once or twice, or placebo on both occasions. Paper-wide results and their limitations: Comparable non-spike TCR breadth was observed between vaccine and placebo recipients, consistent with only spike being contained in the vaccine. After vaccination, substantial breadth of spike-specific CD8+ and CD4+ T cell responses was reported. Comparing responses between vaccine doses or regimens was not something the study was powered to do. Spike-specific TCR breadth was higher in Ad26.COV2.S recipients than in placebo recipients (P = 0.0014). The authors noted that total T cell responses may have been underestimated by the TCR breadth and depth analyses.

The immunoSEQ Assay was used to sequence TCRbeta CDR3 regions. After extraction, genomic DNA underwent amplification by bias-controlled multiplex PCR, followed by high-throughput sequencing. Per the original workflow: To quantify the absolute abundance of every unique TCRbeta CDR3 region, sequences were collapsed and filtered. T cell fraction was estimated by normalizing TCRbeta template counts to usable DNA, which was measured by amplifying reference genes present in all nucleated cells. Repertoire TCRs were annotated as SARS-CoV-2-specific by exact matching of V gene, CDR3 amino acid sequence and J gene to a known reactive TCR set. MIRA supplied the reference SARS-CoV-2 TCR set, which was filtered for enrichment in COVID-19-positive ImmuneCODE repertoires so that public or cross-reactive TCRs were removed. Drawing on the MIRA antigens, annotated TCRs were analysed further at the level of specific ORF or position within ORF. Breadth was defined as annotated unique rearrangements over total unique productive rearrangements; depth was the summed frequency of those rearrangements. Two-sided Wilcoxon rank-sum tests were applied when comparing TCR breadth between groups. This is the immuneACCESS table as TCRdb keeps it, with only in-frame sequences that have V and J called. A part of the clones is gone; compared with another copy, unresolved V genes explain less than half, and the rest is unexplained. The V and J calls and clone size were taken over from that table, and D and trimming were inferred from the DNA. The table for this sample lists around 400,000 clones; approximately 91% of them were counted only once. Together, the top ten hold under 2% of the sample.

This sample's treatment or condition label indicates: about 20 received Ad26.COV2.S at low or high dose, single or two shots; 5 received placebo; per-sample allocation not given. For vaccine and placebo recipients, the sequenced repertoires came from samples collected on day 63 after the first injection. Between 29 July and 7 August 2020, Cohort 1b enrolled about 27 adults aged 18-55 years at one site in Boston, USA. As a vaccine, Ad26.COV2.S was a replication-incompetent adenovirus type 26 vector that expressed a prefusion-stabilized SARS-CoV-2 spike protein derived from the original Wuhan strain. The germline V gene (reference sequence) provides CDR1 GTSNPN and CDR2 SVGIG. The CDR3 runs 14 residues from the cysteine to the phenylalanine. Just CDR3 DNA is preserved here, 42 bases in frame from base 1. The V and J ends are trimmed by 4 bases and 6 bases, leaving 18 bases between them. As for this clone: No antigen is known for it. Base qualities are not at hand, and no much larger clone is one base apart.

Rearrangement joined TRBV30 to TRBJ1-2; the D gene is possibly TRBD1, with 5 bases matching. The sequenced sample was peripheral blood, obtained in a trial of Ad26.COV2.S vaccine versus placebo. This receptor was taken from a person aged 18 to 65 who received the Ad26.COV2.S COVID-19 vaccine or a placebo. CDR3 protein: CAWNPYRSYHGYTF. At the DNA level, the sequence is TGTGCCTGGAACCCCTACAGGTCCTATCATGGCTACACCTTC. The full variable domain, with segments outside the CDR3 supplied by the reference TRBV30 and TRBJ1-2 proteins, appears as SQTIHQWPATLVQPVGSPLSLECTVEGTSNPNLYWYRQAAGRGLQLLFYSVGIGQISSEVPQNLSASRPQDRQFILSSKKLLLSDSGFYLCAWNPYRSYHGYTFGSGTRLTVV.